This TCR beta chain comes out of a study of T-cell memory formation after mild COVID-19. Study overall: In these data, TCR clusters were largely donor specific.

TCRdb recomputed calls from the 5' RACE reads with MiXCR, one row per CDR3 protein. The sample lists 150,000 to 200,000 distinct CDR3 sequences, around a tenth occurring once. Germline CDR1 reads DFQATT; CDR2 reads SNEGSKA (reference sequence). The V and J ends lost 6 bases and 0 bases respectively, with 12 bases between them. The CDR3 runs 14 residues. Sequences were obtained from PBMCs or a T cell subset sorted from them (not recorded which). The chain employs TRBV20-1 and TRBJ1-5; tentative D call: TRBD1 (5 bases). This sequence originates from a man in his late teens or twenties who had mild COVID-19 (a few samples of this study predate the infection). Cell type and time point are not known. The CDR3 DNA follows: TGCAGTGCCTGGGACGGTTATAGCAATCAGCCCCAGCATTTT. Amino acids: CSAWDGYSNQPQHF.